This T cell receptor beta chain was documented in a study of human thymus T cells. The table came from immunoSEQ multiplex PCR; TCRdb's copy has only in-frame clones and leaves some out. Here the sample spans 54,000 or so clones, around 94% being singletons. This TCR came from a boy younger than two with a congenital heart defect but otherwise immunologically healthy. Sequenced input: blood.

DNA of the CDR3: TGTGCCAGCAGCTTGGGGGTAGCGGGGTTCTACAATGAGCAGTTCTTC. Protein product: CASSLGVAGFYNEQFF. This chain connects TRBV5-6 to TRBJ2-1; TRBD2 matches 8 bases. Germline V gives CDR1 SGHDT, CDR2 YYEEEE. This CDR3 region has 16 residues. V gave up 0 bases and J gave up 3 bases; unmatched junction bases: 5. Combining the CDR3 with reference TRBV5-6 and TRBJ2-1 gives the whole variable domain DAGVTQSPTHLIKTRGQQVTLRCSPKSGHDTVSWYQQALGQGPQFIFQYYEEEERQRGNFPDRFSGHQFPNYSSELNVNALLLGDSALYLCASSLGVAGFYNEQFFGPGTRLTVL.